The sequence of this T cell receptor beta chain was determined in a study of blood T cell repertoires in COVID-19. Study summary: The study drew acute and convalescent COVID-19 samples from the United States, Italy and Spain. T cells, B-cell-depleted T cells, or PBMCs supplied cDNA or gDNA.

Trimming removed 3 bases at V and 5 bases at J, with 13 bases between. The CDR3 is made up of 14 amino acids. CDR1 and CDR2 from the germline V gene are KGHSH and LQKENI. Only one count was recorded for this clone. Other DNA sequences in the same sample also yield this CDR3. Original processing notes: Amplification of reference gene primers was used by the study to estimate nucleated cell counts. Sequenced by immunoSEQ multiplex PCR; TCRdb stores in-frame clones only, minus some. That table furnishes V, J and clone size, whereas the DNA furnished D and trimming. The sample consists of about 120,000 clones, about two thirds of them appearing once.

This chain links TRBV18 with TRBJ1-2, with TRBD1 as a possible D gene (5 bases). Source material: peripheral blood. The origin of this receptor is a human donor with acute or convalescent COVID-19. The donor label of this sample is uncertain. The CDR3 sequence: CASSPPGQGYGYTF. DNA of the CDR3: TGTGCCAGCTCACCGCCGGGTCAGGGTTATGGCTACACCTTC.